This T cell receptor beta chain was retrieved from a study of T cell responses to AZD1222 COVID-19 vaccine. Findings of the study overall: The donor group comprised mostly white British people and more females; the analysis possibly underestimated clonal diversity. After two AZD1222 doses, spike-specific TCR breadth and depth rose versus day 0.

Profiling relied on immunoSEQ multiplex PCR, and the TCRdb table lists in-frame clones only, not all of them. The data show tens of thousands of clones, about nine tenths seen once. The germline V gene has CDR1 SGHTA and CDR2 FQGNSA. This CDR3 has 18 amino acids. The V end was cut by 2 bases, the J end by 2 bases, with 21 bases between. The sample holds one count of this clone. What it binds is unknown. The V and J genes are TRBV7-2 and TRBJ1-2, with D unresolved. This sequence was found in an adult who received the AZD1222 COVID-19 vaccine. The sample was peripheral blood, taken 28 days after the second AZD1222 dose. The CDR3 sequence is CASSLSWRRDGVNYGYTF. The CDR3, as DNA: TGTGCCAGCAGCTTATCCTGGCGAAGGGATGGAGTGAACTATGGCTACACCTTC.